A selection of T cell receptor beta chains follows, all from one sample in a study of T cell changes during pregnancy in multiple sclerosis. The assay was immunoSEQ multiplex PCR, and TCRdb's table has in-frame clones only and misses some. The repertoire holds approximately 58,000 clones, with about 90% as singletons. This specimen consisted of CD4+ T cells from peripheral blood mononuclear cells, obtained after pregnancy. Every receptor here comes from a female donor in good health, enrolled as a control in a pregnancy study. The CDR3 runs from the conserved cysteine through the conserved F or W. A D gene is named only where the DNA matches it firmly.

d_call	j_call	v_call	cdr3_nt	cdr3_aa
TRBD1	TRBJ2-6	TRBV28	TGTGCCAGCAGTGAGGACAGGGCCGGGGCCAACGTCCTGACTTTC	CASSEDRAGANVLTF
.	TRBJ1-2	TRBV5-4	TGTGCCAGCAGCTTGGAAGGGGAATATGGCTACACCTTC	CASSLEGEYGYTF
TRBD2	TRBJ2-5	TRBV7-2	TGTGCCAGCAGCTTGAGAATTAGCTTAGCGGGGGGGCTTGAGACCCAGTACTTC	CASSLRISLAGGLETQYF
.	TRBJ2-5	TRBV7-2	TGTGCCAGCAGCTTACAGGGGACGGAGACCCAGTACTTC	CASSLQGTETQYF
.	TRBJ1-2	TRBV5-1	TGCGCCAGCAGCTTGGGGCGGGCGCGGGGCTATGGCTACACCTTC	CASSLGRARGYGYTF
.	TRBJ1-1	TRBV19	TGTGCCAGTAGTATGGGACATGGGAACACTGAAGCTTTCTTT	CASSMGHGNTEAFF
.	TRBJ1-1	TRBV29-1	TGCAGCGAAAGCCAGGGTAACACTGAAGCTTTCTTT	CSESQGNTEAFF
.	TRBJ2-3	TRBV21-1	TGTGCCAGCAGCGACCGGGGACTAGCGGGTTACACAGATACGCAGTATTTT	CASSDRGLAGYTDTQYF
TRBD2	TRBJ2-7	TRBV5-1	TGCGCCAGCAGCTTGGGAGTTGGACTAGGCCTCTCCTACGAGCAGTACTTC	CASSLGVGLGLSYEQYF
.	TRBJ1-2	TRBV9	TGTGCCAGCAGCGGTGGGGGAGGCTCCCTCTATGGCTACACCTTC	CASSGGGGSLYGYTF